This paragraph reports one TCR beta chain. Its antigen is unknown. One junction end does not reproduce the germline sequence, and a read error may be involved. CDR3 length: 14 amino acids. Germline values: CDR1 SGHAT, CDR2 FQNNGV. This entry belongs to a study of T cell repertoires in cytomegalovirus infection. Study-wide results and limits: Cumulative public TCR beta family frequency identified CMV carriers with the relevant HLA. The response measured ex vivo was dominated by TCR beta clonotypes (HLA-C-restricted and CMV-specific).

TCRdb ran MiXCR on the reads and lists one entry per CDR3 protein. The table has 400,000 or so distinct CDR3 sequences, roughly 31% seen once. Sequencing used PBMCs. The gene calls are TRBV11-2 and TRBJ1-1; tentative D call: TRBD1 (5 bases). This receptor was taken from a human donor in good health (CMV status not recorded). Some clones in this sample may be carry-over from other donors' samples. CDR3 loop: CASSQLRGTLTSTF. The CDR3 DNA reads TGTGCCAGCAGCCAATTGAGGGGCACCCTGACTAGTACGTTT.